A single sample is the source of the 21 T cell receptor beta chains below, sequenced in a study of tumor and adjacent non-tumor tissue in lung cancer. The template was RNA from unsorted bulk tissue. The library came from three nested PCR rounds adapted from ARM-PCR protocols. TCRdb passed the multiplex PCR reads through MiXCR, listing each CDR3 protein once. The data show fewer than 80,000 distinct CDR3 sequences, 55% to 70% seen once. Material for sequencing was lung tumor tissue. The source of these receptors is a woman in her 70s with non-small cell lung cancer.

Notes on this clonotype: With a much larger clone just one base away, this may be a read error. The V call is TRBV28, the J call TRBJ2-5; D remains ambiguous. The V gene's germline CDR1 is MDHEN and CDR2 SYDVKM. V lost 6 bases to trimming and J lost 2 bases, with 13 bases between them. The CDR3 has 14 amino acids. The CDR3 protein is CASRNDNLQETQYF. DNA of the CDR3: TGTGCCAGCAGAAATGACAACCTTCAAGAGACCCAGTACTTC. Full variable domain (remainder filled in from reference TRBV28 and TRBJ2-5): DVKVTQSSRYLVKRTGEKVFLECVQDMDHENMFWYRQDPGLGLRLIYFSYDVKMKEKGDIPEGYSVSREKKERFSLILESASTNQTSMYLCASRNDNLQETQYFGPGTRLLVL.

Points on this clonotype: Mismatch with germline at one junction end may stem from a read error. The chain carries TRBV4-1 and TRBJ2-1, with a weak D call TRBD1 (5 bases). This CDR3 contains 17 residues. CDR1 and CDR2 (germline): MGHRA, YSYEKL. The CDR3 DNA follows: TGCACCAGCAGCCAAGTTTTCGGACATCCATCCCCCAATGAGCAGTTCTTC. Translated, it gives CTSSQVFGHPSPNEQFF.

Turning to this clonotype: A read error may be the cause here, since a much bigger clone is one base away. The chain uses TRBV5-6 and TRBJ1-1; TRBD1 aligns across 7 bases. After removal of 4 bases from V and 3 bases from J, the junction contained 6 bases not matched to a gene. The CDR3 runs 14 residues. CDR1 is SGHDT, CDR2 YYEEEE, per germline. CDR3 nucleotide sequence: TGTGCCAGCAGCCTCACAGGGGCGTACACTGAAGCTTTCTTT. Translating it yields CASSLTGAYTEAFF.

The chain combines TRBV20-1 with TRBJ2-5; TRBD2 aligns across 11 bases. Germline CDR1 is DFQATT and CDR2 is SNEGSKA (reference sequence). There are 16 residues in the CDR3. V shed 0 bases and J 5 bases; nucleotides not matched to a gene: 8. CDR3 loop: CSARDQLAGAGETQYF. In DNA, the CDR3 is TGCAGTGCTAGAGATCAACTAGCGGGAGCAGGGGAGACCCAGTACTTC.

Worth noting for this clonotype: An end of the junction does not agree with germline; a read error may underlie this. CDR3 sequence (DNA): TGTGCCTGCAGCCAAGTTGATGGGCCCACTGAAGTTTTCTTT. It yields the protein CACSQVDGPTEVFF. The chain employs TRBV4-2 and TRBJ1-1; no reliable D call. The CDR3 consists of 14 residues. CDR1 is LGHNA, CDR2 YNFKEQ, per germline.

A remark on this clonotype: Possible read error: a much larger clone is one base away. The rearrangement joins TRBV7-8 to TRBJ2-7; D unresolved. Trimming shortened V by 5 bases and J by 3 bases, and 11 bases separated the two germline ends. The CDR3 extends over 13 amino acids. Germline lookup yields CDR1 SGHVS and CDR2 FQNEAQ. CDR3 sequence reads: CASSPQVHYEQYF. The DNA of the CDR3 is TGTGCCAGCAGCCCCCAGGTCCACTACGAGCAGTACTTC.

Points on this clonotype: A much larger clone lies a single base off, so this may be a read error. This chain links TRBV29-1 with TRBJ1-4, with 11 bases that match TRBD1. The CDR3 covers 13 residues. Germline CDR1 and CDR2: SQVTM and ANQGSEA. The chain's CDR3 is CSVLGTGGEKLLF. The CDR3, as DNA: TGCAGCGTCCTCGGGACAGGGGGTGAAAAACTGCTTTTT.

Points on this clonotype: The CDR3 ends on some other residue instead of the conserved phenylalanine or tryptophan, so this is likely a read error. This chain links TRBV11-2 with TRBJ2-7; D may be TRBD2 (5 bases). CDR3 length: 14 residues. Germline V gene lookup returns CDR1 SGHAT and CDR2 FQNNGV. V lost 10 bases to trimming and J lost 2 bases, with 18 bases between them. The CDR3 DNA reads as TGTGCCAACATCTTAGTTAGCGTCGCCTACGAGCAGTACTCC. Amino acid sequence: CANILVSVAYEQYS.

This clonotype has a count of ten or more. V gene TRBV6-1 combines with J gene TRBJ2-7; TRBD1 is a possible D gene (6 bases). Trimming took off 6 bases at V and 11 bases at J, with 17 bases between the two ends. Germline lookup yields CDR1 MNHNS and CDR2 SASEGT. The CDR3 is 12 amino acids. CDR3 DNA: TGTGCCAGCAGAAGAGCCGGGACATTTGAGTACTTC. Its protein is CASRRAGTFEYF.

The chain is built from TRBV5-1 and TRBJ2-7; D perhaps matches TRBD2 (6 bases). The CDR3 loop spans 11 amino acids. Looked up from germline, CDR1 is SGHRS and CDR2 is YFSETQ. CDR3 bases: TGCGCCAGCGGGACTTCGCACGAGCAATACGTC. Amino acid sequence: CASGTSHEQYV.

As regards this clonotype: The conserved phenylalanine or tryptophan is not found at the CDR3 terminus, so this likely reflects a read error. The V call is TRBV28, the J call TRBJ2-7; TRBD1 aligns across 9 bases. V shed 6 bases and J 4 bases; nucleotides not matched to a gene: 7. This CDR3 is built from 14 residues. CDR1 is MDHEN, CDR2 SYDVKM, per germline. The CDR3 DNA is TGTGCCAGCAGGACCGGGACAGGGTTGTACGAGCAGTACTTA. Its protein product is CASRTGTGLYEQYL.

Remarks on this clonotype: This may be a read error, as it is one base from a much larger clone. CDR3 residues: CASNKQGDGNQPKHF. The CDR3 nucleotides read TGTGCCAGCAATAAACAGGGGGATGGCAATCAGCCCAAGCATTTT. The chain couples TRBV28 to TRBJ1-5; 8 bases line up with TRBD1. This CDR3 region has 15 residues. Germline V gene lookup returns CDR1 MDHEN and CDR2 SYDVKM.

In regard to this clonotype: Sequence at one end of the junction differs from germline and may be a read error. The V and J genes are TRBV5-1 and TRBJ2-1; 7 nucleotides match TRBD2. The length of the CDR3 is 13 residues. Germline values: CDR1 SGHRS, CDR2 YFSETQ. The DNA of the CDR3 is TGCGCCAGCGGCTTGGATTCCAGGGAGGGTCCGTTCTTC. Translated, it gives CASGLDSREGPFF.

A few counts support this clonotype. A much larger clone lies a single base off, so this may be a read error. This chain connects TRBV12-3 or TRBV12-4 to TRBJ2-3; 8 positions agree with TRBD1. With V trimmed by 7 bases and J by 4 bases, 7 bases remained unmatched. This CDR3 contains 14 residues. In DNA, the CDR3 is TGTGCCAGCAATACAGGGGGACGCGCAGATACGCAGTATTTT. This codes for CASNTGGRADTQYF.

This clonotype has a single count. No conserved phenylalanine or tryptophan is present at the end of the CDR3, so a read error is the likely explanation. The chain carries TRBV5-4 and TRBJ1-1, with D possibly TRBD1 on 6 matching bases. Deletions cut 4 bases from V and 3 bases from J, with 16 bases between. The CDR3 runs to 15 residues. The germline V gene encodes CDR1 SGHNT and CDR2 YYREEE (reference sequence). CDR3 protein: CASSLTGQRDTEAFV. CDR3 sequence (DNA): TGTGCCAGCAGCCTTACCGGACAGAGGGACACTGAAGCTTTCGTT.

Note on this clonotype: The junction departs from the called germline gene at one end, perhaps through a read error. This chain uses TRBV29-1 with TRBJ2-1, with 11 bases identical to TRBD2. Germline CDR1 SQVTM, CDR2 ANQGSEA. The CDR3 extends over 18 amino acids. The CDR3 sequence is CIVAPIQTSGNSHNEQFF. The CDR3 DNA reads TGTATCGTTGCCCCCATCCAGACTAGCGGGAATAGTCACAATGAGCAGTTCTTC.

Remarks on this clonotype: One end of the junction is discordant with germline, which a read error may explain. Here the CDR3 reads CAGSSTYEEYF. In DNA form, the CDR3 reads TGTGCCGGCAGTTCGACCTACGAGGAGTACTTC. The chain links TRBV12-3 or TRBV12-4 to TRBJ2-7; unclear D gene. CDR3 size: 11 residues.

In the case of this clonotype: Germline and junction disagree at one end, which may indicate a read error. The genes are TRBV6-5 and TRBJ2-1, with TRBD1 matching 7 bases. The CDR3 totals 16 residues. Germline values: CDR1 MNHEY, CDR2 SVGAGI. This CDR3 is CACSIYRGTAYNEQFF. CDR3 DNA sequence: TGTGCCTGCAGTATTTACAGGGGCACCGCCTACAATGAGCAGTTCTTC.

Points on this clonotype: A much larger clonotype is one base distant, so this may be a read error. The chain combines TRBV4-1 with TRBJ2-1; 7 bases line up with TRBD1. The CDR3 spans 15 residues. Germline loops: CDR1 MGHRA, CDR2 YSYEKL. Trimming removed 0 bases from V and 15 bases from J; junction bases left unmatched: 14. The CDR3 here is CASSQDLTGYQGRFF. In DNA, the CDR3 is TGCGCCAGCAGCCAAGATCTGACAGGGTATCAGGGGCGGTTCTTC.

This clonotype occurred a few times. The V gene is TRBV28, the J gene TRBJ2-1; unclear D gene. The CDR3 covers 16 residues. V lost 0 bases and J lost 0, with 9 bases in between. Per the germline V gene, CDR1 is MDHEN and CDR2 is SYDVKM. CDR3 residues: CASSLCGPRSYNEQFF. CDR3 nucleotide sequence: TGTGCCAGCAGTTTATGCGGGCCGCGCTCCTACAATGAGCAGTTCTTC.

In regard to this clonotype: A read error may account for a junction end that differs from germline. V usage is TRBV4-2 and J usage is TRBJ1-1; a possible D gene is TRBD1 (5 bases). This CDR3 has 16 residues. Germline CDR1 is LGHNA and CDR2 is YNFKEQ. CDR3 amino acids: CASSQEFTEGDAEAFF. The CDR3 DNA sequence: TGTGCCAGCAGCCAAGAGTTCACAGAAGGGGACGCTGAAGCCTTCTTT.